Below, 6 T cell receptor beta chains from the same sample are listed, as sequenced in a study of cytomegalovirus exposure and HLA in healthy donors. The PCR employed 60 Vbeta primers together with 13 Jbeta primers. Produced via immunoSEQ multiplex PCR; TCRdb's table is partial and in-frame only. Of over 150,000 clones listed, 77% were seen once; the top ten hold 3.7%. Specimen: PBMCs. All receptors derive from a woman aged 55-70 years in good health and CMV-seropositive.

J is TRBJ2-7 and V is TRBV27; a weak D match, TRBD2 (6 bases). The V gene's germline CDR1 is MNHEY and CDR2 SMNVEV (reference sequence). V was cut by 5 bases and J by 2 bases, with 16 bases left in between. The CDR3 contains 15 residues. The CDR3 sequence: CASSPSGGTTYEQYF. The CDR3 DNA reads TGTGCCAGCAGTCCATCTGGGGGGACCACCTACGAGCAGTACTTC.

This chain links TRBV10-1 with TRBJ2-1, with 11 bases aligning to TRBD2. With V trimmed by 5 bases and J by 0 bases, 12 bases remained unmatched. The CDR3 runs 19 residues. The germline V gene has CDR1 WNHNN and CDR2 SYGVQD (reference sequence). The CDR3 nucleotides are TGCGCCAGCAGTACTTCTCCGGGACTAGCGGACCTCTCCTACAATGAGCAGTTCTTC. Translation gives CASSTSPGLADLSYNEQFF.

V usage is TRBV10-1 and J usage is TRBJ2-4; TRBD1 matches at 8 bases. This CDR3 contains 14 residues. Germline CDR1 is WNHNN and CDR2 is SYGVQD (reference sequence). The V and J ends lost 10 bases and 5 bases, in that order; junction bases with no gene match: 10. The CDR3 protein is CANQDRVFQNIQYF. The CDR3 nucleotides are TGCGCCAACCAGGACAGGGTATTTCAAAACATTCAGTACTTC.

In regard to this clone: Sequence at one end of the junction differs from germline and may be a read error. V and J are TRBV6-4 and TRBJ1-5; 7 nucleotides match TRBD1. Germline lookup yields CDR1 MRHNA and CDR2 SNTAGT. The CDR3 has 19 amino acids. The CDR3, as DNA: TGTGCCAGCAGTGGTCCCCCAGAAACCGGGACAGTAAGCAGTCAGCCCCAGCATTTT. Translating gives CASSGPPETGTVSSQPQHF.

V is TRBV7-8 and J is TRBJ2-2; 7 nucleotides line up with TRBD1. Trimming took 6 bases from V and 1 from J; bases not matched to a gene: 11. The germline V gene has CDR1 SGHVS and CDR2 FQNEAQ. This CDR3 has 17 amino acids. The CDR3 loop reads CASRHTRGYENTGELFF. The CDR3 region has the DNA TGTGCCAGCAGACATACCAGGGGGTATGAGAACACCGGGGAGCTGTTTTTT.

The chain uses TRBV7-9 and TRBJ1-2, with D tentatively TRBD1 (5 bases). The CDR3 loop spans 13 amino acids. Germline CDR1 is SEHNR and CDR2 is FQNEAQ (reference sequence). Trimming took 1 base from V and 2 from J, leaving 5 bases between them. CDR3 bases: TGTGCCAGCAGCTTAGAGGGGAACTATGGCTACACCTTC. Translation gives CASSLEGNYGYTF. Based on the CDR3 plus reference TRBV7-9 and TRBJ1-2, the full variable domain is DTGVSQNPRHKITKRGQNVTFRCDPISEHNRLYWYRQTLGQGPEFLTYFQNEAQLEKSRLLSDRFSAERPKGSFSTLEIQRTEQGDSAMYLCASSLEGNYGYTFGSGTRLTVV.